This TCR beta chain was documented in a study of blood T cell repertoires in COVID-19. Study in general: The United States, Italy and Spain supplied acute and convalescent COVID-19 samples. PBMCs, B-cell-depleted T cells, or T cells were the source of the cDNA or gDNA that made up the material.

This CDR3 is 12 amino acids long. V was pared by 2 bases and J by 7 bases, with 8 bases between. Germline CDR1 MNHNY, CDR2 SVGAGI (reference sequence). As originally analysed: Estimates of nucleated cell counts were drawn from the amplification of reference gene primers. TCRdb's table, derived via immunoSEQ multiplex PCR, lists solely in-frame clones and lacks some. The D gene and trimming were derived from the DNA, and the V and J assignments and clone size from that table. Altogether more than 65,000 clones are present, roughly three quarters being singletons, with the ten largest covering about 10%.

V and J are TRBV6-6 and TRBJ1-1, with D possibly TRBD1 on 6 matching bases. Input material: peripheral blood. The TCR comes from a woman aged 45-65 years with acute or convalescent COVID-19. CDR3 loop: CASSYRGIEAFF. CDR3 DNA: TGTGCCAGCAGTTACAGGGGGATTGAAGCTTTCTTT.